The rows below give T cell receptor beta chains drawn from one sample of a study of blood T cell repertoires in COVID-19. The protocol was immunoSEQ multiplex PCR, while the TCRdb copy is restricted to in-frame clones and leaves out a portion. Counted here are 93,000 or so clones, roughly 87% occurring once; the ten biggest clones make up approximately 3%. Sequencing was carried out using peripheral blood. These receptors came from a man between 45 and 60 years old in a cohort sampled during active COVID-19. Each CDR3 is given with its conserved first and last residue. A D gene is named only where the DNA matches it firmly. The size entry is marked missing in some rows and otherwise reads once, few, many or a size class.

j_call d_call clone_size v_call cdr3_aa cdr3_nt
TRBJ1-1 NA NA TRBV6-5 CASRADAVITEAFF TGTGCCAGCAGAGCTGACGCGGTGATAACTGAAGCTTTCTTT
TRBJ1-2 NA NA TRBV18 CASSFSREGVGYTF TGTGCCAGCTCTTTTAGCAGGGAGGGTGTTGGCTACACCTTC
TRBJ1-1 NA NA TRBV5-1 CASSSGLFLGDTEAFF TGCGCCAGCAGCTCCGGACTATTCCTGGGGGACACTGAAGCTTTCTTT
TRBJ2-5 NA large TRBV19 CASRQAGETQYF TGTGCCAGCCGACAGGCTGGAGAGACCCAGTACTTC
TRBJ1-3 NA NA TRBV19 CASSFRGSGNTIYF TGTGCCAGTAGTTTCAGGGGCTCTGGAAACACCATATATTTT
TRBJ1-1 NA NA TRBV5-4 CASSQGTGVATEAFF TGTGCCAGCAGCCAAGGGACGGGGGTGGCCACTGAAGCTTTCTTT
TRBJ2-3 NA NA TRBV11-2 CASSPPPGTDTQYF TGTGCCAGCAGCCCACCCCCGGGCACAGATACGCAGTATTTT
TRBJ2-3 TRBD1 NA TRBV2 CASSKTATGGGQTDTQYF TGTGCCAGCAGCAAGACAGCCACAGGGGGAGGTCAGACAGATACGCAGTATTTT
TRBJ1-1 NA NA TRBV7-2 CASSLALSNTEAFF TGTGCCAGCAGCTTAGCTCTGTCGAACACTGAAGCTTTCTTT
TRBJ1-5 TRBD1 few TRBV7-8 CASSRQGAVQPQHF TGTGCCAGCAGTCGACAGGGGGCGGTACAGCCCCAGCATTTT
TRBJ1-5 NA NA TRBV5-6 CASSLWGGSSNQPQHF TGTGCCAGCAGCTTGTGGGGCGGGAGCTCCAATCAGCCCCAGCATTTT
TRBJ2-7 NA NA TRBV19 CATTRVRSSYEQYF TGTGCCACCACGAGGGTGAGAAGCTCCTACGAGCAGTACTTC
TRBJ2-7 NA NA TRBV2 CASSELVAGNEQYF TGTGCCAGCAGTGAATTGGTTGCAGGCAACGAGCAGTACTTC
TRBJ2-2 NA NA TRBV5-1 CASSFLGANTGELFF TGCGCCAGCAGTTTTCTCGGTGCGAACACCGGGGAGCTGTTTTTT
TRBJ1-6 TRBD1 NA TRBV27 CASSGTDLNSPLHF TGTGCCAGCAGTGGGACAGACCTTAATTCACCCCTCCACTTT
TRBJ2-6 TRBD2 NA TRBV4-2 CASSQGPVAGNSGANVLTF TGTGCCAGCAGCCAGGGCCCTGTAGCGGGGAACTCTGGGGCCAACGTCCTGACTTTC